This is a list of T cell receptor beta chains from one sample in a study of blood T cell repertoires in COVID-19. Here immunoSEQ multiplex PCR was the method, and the copy in TCRdb shows in-frame clones only, minus some. In the table there are around 300,000 clones, roughly 90% of which are singletons. The sample consisted of PBMCs or T cells enriched from blood (not recorded which). These receptors were obtained from a woman aged 25-40 years who had recovered from COVID-19. Each CDR3 is given with its conserved first and last residue. Each record gives: clone size, D gene, J gene, V gene, CDR3 DNA, CDR3 protein. A D gene is named only where the DNA matches it firmly. The size of a clone is reported for some rows only, either as once, few or many, or as a class for expanded clones.

clone size: .; D gene: .; J gene: TRBJ2-5; V gene: TRBV19; CDR3 DNA: TGTGCCAGTAGGGCGACAGACGTGGAGACCCAGTACTTC; CDR3 protein: CASRATDVETQYF
clone size: .; D gene: TRBD1; J gene: TRBJ2-7; V gene: TRBV4-2; CDR3 DNA: TGTGCCAGCAGCCAAGATGGTGGACAGGGGCTTTACGAGCAGTACTTC; CDR3 protein: CASSQDGGQGLYEQYF
clone size: .; D gene: .; J gene: TRBJ1-4; V gene: TRBV6-5; CDR3 DNA: TGTGCCAGCAGTTACTCGACGGGGGAAGGAGAAAAACTGTTTTTT; CDR3 protein: CASSYSTGEGEKLFF
clone size: .; D gene: .; J gene: TRBJ1-4; V gene: TRBV7-2; CDR3 DNA: TGTGCCAGCAGCTTGAATAGGGGAAATGAAAAACTGTTTTTT; CDR3 protein: CASSLNRGNEKLFF
clone size: .; D gene: .; J gene: TRBJ1-2; V gene: TRBV6-2/TRBV6-3; CDR3 DNA: TGTGCCAGCAGTTCCGTGGTCGTGGGGGCGAACTTC; CDR3 protein: CASSSVVVGANF
clone size: .; D gene: .; J gene: TRBJ2-7; V gene: TRBV5-1; CDR3 DNA: TGCGCCAGCAGCTGGAGGGGACTGGACGAGCAGTACTTC; CDR3 protein: CASSWRGLDEQYF
clone size: .; D gene: .; J gene: TRBJ1-5; V gene: TRBV28; CDR3 DNA: TGTGCCAGCAGTCTCAATCAGCCCCAGCATTTT; CDR3 protein: CASSLNQPQHF
clone size: .; D gene: .; J gene: TRBJ1-2; V gene: TRBV18; CDR3 DNA: TGTGCCAGCTCACCTAACGTCCAGGGCAACTATGGCTACACCTTC; CDR3 protein: CASSPNVQGNYGYTF
clone size: .; D gene: .; J gene: TRBJ1-2; V gene: TRBV4-1; CDR3 DNA: TGCGCCAGCAGCCAAGGGGGAGCGGTATTAGGCTACACCTTC; CDR3 protein: CASSQGGAVLGYTF
clone size: once; D gene: .; J gene: TRBJ2-3; V gene: TRBV5-1; CDR3 DNA: TGCGCCAGCAGCGGGGGGACCAAAAGCACAGATACGCAGTATTTT; CDR3 protein: CASSGGTKSTDTQYF
clone size: .; D gene: .; J gene: TRBJ2-3; V gene: TRBV11-2; CDR3 DNA: TGTGCCAGCAGCTTAGTATCAGATACGCAGTATTTT; CDR3 protein: CASSLVSDTQYF
clone size: few; D gene: .; J gene: TRBJ1-2; V gene: TRBV9; CDR3 DNA: TGTGCCAGCAGCGTAGAGGGGTATGGCTACACCTTC; CDR3 protein: CASSVEGYGYTF